This T cell receptor beta chain was obtained from a study of blood T cells in healthy people across ages (dated by TCRdb to about 2015). For the study in its entirety: In model experiments, template switching captured roughly one uniquely barcoded TCR beta cDNA molecule for every two T cells. To track age-related changes in TCR beta repertoire diversity, the study relied on deep sequencing normalized with unique cDNA molecular identifiers. Four age groups were formed from the donors: young (average around 15 years), middle-aged (just under 40), aged (around 62) and long-lived (approximately 80). To avoid experimental bias, donors of different ages were distributed randomly across sequencing lanes. Using the same blood draw, the study looked at two additional independent replicas of 1 million unique cDNA reads for two donors, one aged 18 to 30 and the other aged 80 or older. Here is what the overall study found, with its caveats: There was a strong correlation between observed TCR beta diversity and the percentage of naive T cells measured by flow cytometry. As age increased, observed TCR beta diversity per million T cells dropped in a roughly linear way, and a significant reduction was already evident by age 40. Because the CMV infection status of the donors was unknown, age-related changes in expanded clonotypes may potentially have been confounded. Compared with the aged group, more naive CD4+ T cells, fewer expanded clones and increased TCR diversity were shown by the long-lived group, suggesting age selection. Since profiling was done on bulk unsorted PBMCs, naive and antigen-experienced compartments could not be conclusively compared. Estimates of total diversity based on one million sequenced T cells were considered lower bounds and underestimates.

On this clonotype: Its antigen is unknown. Base qualities are not recorded, but no much larger clone differs from it by a single base.

Including the terminal cysteine and phenylalanine, the CDR3 comprises 15 residues. The kept DNA is CDR3 alone, 45 bases in frame from the first base. CDR1 is given as DFQATT and CDR2 as SNEGSKA, both from the germline V gene (reference sequence). The library was made by 5' RACE. Sequencing was performed on an Illumina HiSeq 2500. A second PCR of about 7 to 12 cycles was run with a J-beta primer mix and a sample-barcoded 5' primer. A unique molecular identifier was introduced onto each TCR beta cDNA molecule by a template-switch 5' adaptor carrying 12 random nucleotides. At least 2.5 million CDR3-containing paired-end reads were obtained from each sample. First-strand cDNA synthesis was performed from all RNA using the Mint cDNA synthesis kit, with priming by a TRBC-specific oligonucleotide. All cDNA was treated with uracil-DNA glycosylase and then went through a first 18-cycle PCR with the universal primers M1SS and BC2_uni_R. From the authors' description of their analysis: Normalization of each sample was performed by random selection of 1 million high-quality reads, each carrying a distinct molecular identifier. Reads sharing molecular identifiers were discarded rather than binned into consensus sequences. CDR3 identification, clonotype clustering and error correction used MiTCR with a Q25 quality threshold and the strictest error-elimination algorithm. A nonparametric unseen species model using Euler transformation provided a lower-bound estimate of total TCR beta diversity. TCRdb took the public reads, trimmed them with fastp at Q25, ran MiXCR for clone calling and kept in-frame beta chains. Every distinct CDR3 protein forms one entry, paired with its most common genes and DNA. TCRdb's processing, not the study's, gives the V and J calls here. This sample lists about 1.1 million distinct CDR3 sequences; 30% to 40% were detected once. The ten largest clonotypes hold around 14% of the sample.

The donors were roughly 38 Caucasian individuals from Russia, aged 6 to 90 years, who were systemically healthy. Each donor gave about 9.8 milliliters of peripheral blood, drawn into EDTA-treated Vacutainer tubes. PBMCs were isolated by Ficoll-Paque density-gradient centrifugation, with at least 7 million obtained per sample. Total RNA was extracted from PBMCs with Trizol reagent, with at least 6 micrograms obtained per sample. For every donor, flow cytometry on a PBMC aliquot measured the percentage of naive CD45RAhigh/CD27high T cells. The chain joins TRBV20-1 to TRBJ2-4; 10 bases in between match TRBD2. Gene TRBJ2-5 matches the end of the DNA better, so the J call may be wrong. The specimen sequenced was blood. The clonotype was recovered from a man younger than 30 in good health. The encoded CDR3 is CSARGYSGGAETQYF. The sequenced DNA is TGCAGTGCTAGGGGGTACAGCGGGGGGGCCGAGACCCAGTACTTC.